The present T cell receptor (beta chain) was sequenced within a study of T cells after yellow fever vaccination (dated by TCRdb to between 2018 and 2021). Notes on the research overall: The SMART-Seq v4 Ultra Low Input RNA kit was used to prepare libraries from fractions with low cell numbers. Bulk TCR alpha and beta repertoires were sequenced longitudinally to track T-cell clones before and after primary and booster YFV17D yellow fever vaccination. Two healthy male donors made up the cohort, one aged 18 to 30 years and the other aged 30 to 40 years. Blood samples were taken at several timepoints before and after primary and secondary immunization, and bulk PBMC replicates and cell subsets were isolated.

TCRdb names Illumina NovaSeq 6000 as the instrument used. TCR cDNA was made using 5'RACE template switching, a step that added a universal primer site and unique molecular identifiers. Priming for cDNA synthesis came from both the TCR alpha and TCR beta constant segments. Two PCR steps were used to amplify libraries, with sample barcodes and sequencing adapters being added in the second step. Libraries were sequenced on Illumina HiSeq 2500 (2x100 bp) or NovaSeq (2x150 bp). The study's processing was this. Demultiplexing of reads and collapsing into UMI consensus sequences were performed with MIGEC, and V(D)J alignment was carried out with MiXCR. Clonotypes responding to the vaccine were identified with edgeR on replicate PBMC samples, with the criteria of FDR below 0.01 and a log2 fold change above 5 up to day 15. Each bulk clonotype received a CD4 or CD8 identity based on whether the sequenced CD4 or CD8 repertoire contained that clonotype at higher abundance. TCRdb itself trimmed the public reads at Q25 with fastp, ran MiXCR and retained productive beta chains. Every entry covers one CDR3 protein and lists the most common genes and DNA from its rows. V and J calls and clone size were set by TCRdb, not the authors. This sample has about 170,000 distinct CDR3 sequences in its table, and 9.5% to 11% of those were observed once. The ten largest clonotypes hold 36% of the sample.

On the study overall, not on this receptor specifically: FACS-sorted repertoires could contain abundant contaminating clonotypes from the bulk population, so computational filtering was required. After the booster, most of the clones that had expanded following primary vaccination were detected again (roughly 96% of CD4 and 80% to 90% of CD8), which suggests that memory was broadly maintained. Only a couple of donors were included in the study, so the extent to which the findings can be generalized is limited. A small share of clonotypes was detected in both CD4 and CD8 compartments, with the overlap likely arising from convergent recombination. The secondary T-cell response was weaker than the primary response but faster, peaking on day 5 instead of day 15.

The germline V gene provides CDR1 LGHNA and CDR2 YSLEER. The CDR3 goes from the cysteine to the phenylalanine over 19 residues. Of all the DNA, just the CDR3 is kept, 57 bases in frame from base 1. V is clipped by 0 bases and J by 2 bases, and the sequence between their germline boundaries is 19 bases long. As to this clonotype: There is no known antigen for this receptor. No base-level quality is on record; no much larger clone is a single base apart.

Explained via the paper, the treatment or condition label denotes: live attenuated yellow fever vaccine strain. A standard Ficoll-Paque protocol was used to isolate PBMCs from peripheral blood. Dynabeads CD4 and CD8 positive selection kits were used to isolate CD4 and CD8 T-cell fractions. TriZol was used to extract RNA from bulk PBMCs, from CD4 and CD8 fractions, and from dextramer-positive and dextramer-negative fractions. Sequenced here: CD8+ T cells sorted from PBMCs, sampled 15 days after the yellow fever booster vaccination. The sequence links TRBV4-3 to TRBJ2-2, with the D segment identity uncertain. This clonotype originated in a man aged 18 to 29 who received the YFV17D yellow fever vaccine. The CDR3 region reads CASSQDWYFEAGNTGELFF. The base sequence is TGCGCCAGCAGCCAAGATTGGTATTTTGAGGCAGGAAACACCGGGGAGCTGTTTTTT.